One sample yielded the 27 T cell receptor beta chains listed below, sequenced in a study of molecular identifiers for immune sequencing clone quantification listed by TCRdb under 2018. The library was built by means of PCR. The listed sequencing device is NextSeq 500. TCRdb reworked the public reads: Q25 trimming with fastp, MiXCR clone assembly, productive beta chains retained. When rows share a CDR3 protein, they turn into one entry using the most common DNA and genes. The sample includes about 630,000 distinct CDR3 sequences, with roughly 27% observed a single time. The top ten hold 0.7% to 0.95% of the sample. The sequenced sample was naive CD8+ T cells from blood, with Jurkat cell RNA spiked in. The cell subset or site label, read with the paper, signifies: FACS-sorted CD8+CD4-CCR7+CD45RA+ naive T cells. The receptor source for this set is a human donor in good health. Some libraries in this study had Jurkat cell RNA spiked in.

This clonotype came up a few times. The V call is TRBV2, the J call TRBJ2-1; D is undetermined. The CDR3 covers 16 residues. The germline V gene encodes CDR1 SNHLY and CDR2 FYNNEI. Deletions cut 1 base from V and 2 bases from J, with 12 bases between. The CDR3 DNA follows: TGTGCCAGCAGTGAAGTTGACTTAAGGCCCTACAATGAGCAGTTCTTC. This codes for CASSEVDLRPYNEQFF.

This clonotype was observed a few times. The V call is TRBV27, the J call TRBJ1-1, with D possibly being TRBD1 (5 bases). The V gene lost 5 bases and the J gene lost 3 bases, with 13 bases spanning the gap. The CDR3 contains 14 residues. Per the germline V gene, CDR1 is MNHEY and CDR2 is SMNVEV (reference sequence). CDR3 DNA sequence: TGTGCCAGCAGTAACCGGGACGGTGACACTGAAGCTTTCTTT. Translated, it gives CASSNRDGDTEAFF.

The chain recombines TRBV7-9 with TRBJ1-2; TRBD1 might be the D (5 bases). V was cut by 1 base and J by 9 bases, with 15 bases left in between. The CDR3 is made up of 14 amino acids. Germline assignment: CDR1 SEHNR and CDR2 FQNEAQ (reference sequence). CDR3 in amino acids: CASSLGRGSLSYTF. DNA of the CDR3: TGTGCCAGCAGCTTAGGACGGGGGTCTCTCAGCTACACCTTC.

J is TRBJ2-7 and V is TRBV4-3; D may be TRBD2 (6 bases). The germline V and J ends were trimmed by 0 bases and 2 bases, with 17 bases remaining between them. The CDR3 contains 17 residues. The V gene's germline CDR1 is LGHNA and CDR2 YSLEER. The CDR3 bases are TGCGCCAGCAGCCAAGATCGTTTTGGCGGGACCACCTACGAGCAGTACTTC. Its protein is CASSQDRFGGTTYEQYF.

The chain employs TRBV6-2 or TRBV6-3 and TRBJ2-6; no clear D. This CDR3 comprises 16 residues. Germline V gene data show CDR1 as MNHEY and CDR2 as SVGEGT. The V end was cut by 1 base, the J end by 7 bases, with 14 bases between. DNA of the CDR3: TGTGCCAGCAGTTACTTGCCTGCCTCTGTTGCCAACGTCCTGACTTTC. Encoded protein: CASSYLPASVANVLTF.

The table lists this clonotype with a few counts. The V call is TRBV2, the J call TRBJ2-5; 11 bases map to TRBD2. The ends lost 3 bases at V and 2 bases at J; junction bases unmatched: 2. Germline V gene data show CDR1 as SNHLY and CDR2 as FYNNEI. The CDR3 totals 15 residues. Written as DNA, the CDR3 is TGTGCCAGCAGTGACACTAGCGGGGGACAAGAGACCCAGTACTTC. This translates into CASSDTSGGQETQYF.

This sequence joins TRBV28 and TRBJ1-6; D is possibly TRBD1 (5 bases). The CDR3 covers 15 residues. Germline CDR1 is MDHEN and CDR2 is SYDVKM. Trimming removed 3 bases at V and 10 bases at J, with 16 bases between. The CDR3 DNA reads as TGTGCCAGCAGTTTGAGGTGGCAGGGTAGATCACCCCTCCACTTT. Protein: CASSLRWQGRSPLHF.

This clonotype occurred a few times. The CDR3 reads CSAGLAGVSYEQYF. The CDR3 region has the DNA TGCAGTGCAGGACTAGCGGGAGTCTCCTACGAGCAGTACTTC. This chain uses TRBV20-1 with TRBJ2-7, with 13 nucleotides matching TRBD2. CDR1 and CDR2 (germline): DFQATT, SNEGSKA (reference sequence). J gave up 0 bases and V 6 bases, and 2 bases lay outside the gene matches. The CDR3 contains 14 residues.

The sample holds many counts of this clonotype. This chain joins TRBV6-5 and TRBJ2-3; D call uncertain. CDR3 length: 15 amino acids. Trimming removed 0 bases from V and 3 bases from J, with 10 bases in between. Germline-derived CDR1 and CDR2 are MNHEY and SVGAGI. Here the CDR3 reads CASSYSVSDTDTQYF. The CDR3 nucleotides read TGTGCCAGCAGTTACTCGGTATCCGATACAGATACGCAGTATTTT.

A remark on this clonotype: This clone may be a read error of a much larger clone one base away. The chain recombines TRBV20-1 with TRBJ2-3; D may be TRBD2 (5 bases). CDR1 is DFQATT and CDR2 is SNEGSKA in the germline V gene (reference sequence). This CDR3 has 14 amino acids. For the CDR3, the DNA is TGCAGTGCTAGAGATCGGGATGGCGCAGATGCGCAGTATTTT. This sequence encodes CSARDRDGADAQYF.

This chain uses TRBV19 with TRBJ2-1; 8 nucleotides align to TRBD1. This CDR3 has 14 amino acids. Losses at the gene ends were 3 bases for V and 6 bases for J; bases not matched to a gene: 4. CDR1 and CDR2 from the germline V gene are LNHDA and SQIVND (reference sequence). The CDR3 loop is CASSIGQGPNEQFF. The CDR3 nucleotides are TGTGCCAGTAGTATCGGACAGGGACCCAATGAGCAGTTCTTC.

This clonotype was seen many times. The V and J genes are TRBV28 and TRBJ1-5; TRBD1 matches 8 bases. Looked up from germline, CDR1 is MDHEN and CDR2 is SYDVKM. After removal of 6 bases from V and 5 bases from J, the junction contained 6 bases not matched to a gene. This CDR3 contains 14 residues. The CDR3 region is CASRSDRGDQPQHF. CDR3 coding DNA: TGTGCCAGCAGGAGTGACAGGGGCGATCAGCCCCAGCATTTT.

V usage is TRBV20-1 and J usage is TRBJ2-7, with D possibly called TRBD1 or TRBD2 (5 bases each). The germline V gene encodes CDR1 DFQATT and CDR2 SNEGSKA (reference sequence). V was trimmed by 5 bases and J by 2 bases, leaving 19 bases between them. This CDR3 is 15 amino acids long. CDR3 DNA sequence: TGCAGTGCTGAAGACAAACACGGGACGACCTACGAGCAGTACTTC. Translating it yields CSAEDKHGTTYEQYF.

The chain employs TRBV7-9 and TRBJ1-2; D possibly corresponds to TRBD1 (6 bases). V lost 1 base, J lost 8 bases, and 17 bases lay in between. Germline loops: CDR1 SEHNR, CDR2 FQNEAQ (reference sequence). This CDR3 contains 15 residues. In DNA, the CDR3 is TGTGCCAGCAGCTTAGTGGGGGCCGCATATTTGGGCTACACCTTC. This codes for CASSLVGAAYLGYTF.

Remarks on this clonotype: A single base separates this from a much larger clone, so it may be a read error. V gene TRBV7-9 combines with J gene TRBJ2-5; the match to TRBD1 covers 10 bases. This CDR3 region has 15 residues. Per germline, CDR1 SEHNR and CDR2 FQNEAQ (reference sequence). CDR3 coding DNA: TGTGCCAGCAGCTTAAGAGGGACAGGGGAAGAGACCCTGTACTTC. This translates into CASSLRGTGEETLYF.

With respect to this clonotype: A much larger clone sits a single nucleotide away, making a read error possible. The chain is built from TRBV2 and TRBJ1-5; tentatively, D is TRBD1 (6 bases). Germline CDR1 and CDR2: SNHLY and FYNNEI. The ends were cut back, 1 base at V and 3 bases at J, with 13 bases in the middle. The CDR3 is 16 amino acids. CDR3 nucleotides: TGTGCCAGCAGTGAAGGGTTGCAGGGGTCCAATCAGCCCCAGCATTTT. It encodes CASSEGLQGSNQPQHF.

The chain employs TRBV9 and TRBJ2-2, with D hard to call. The V end was cut by 7 bases, the J end by 0 bases, with 4 bases between. CDR3 length equals 12 residues. In germline, CDR1 is SGDLS, CDR2 YYNGEE. The CDR3 DNA sequence: TGTGCCAGCGAGGCGAACACCGGGGAGCTGTTTTTT. This translates into CASEANTGELFF.

This clonotype was seen a handful of times. The chain employs TRBV12-3 or TRBV12-4 and TRBJ2-7, with 7 bases fitting TRBD1. The CDR3 runs to 13 residues. V trimming: 6 bases; J trimming: 6 bases; junction bases outside the gene matches: 8. The CDR3 protein is CASSYGQVVEQYF. The CDR3 bases are TGTGCCAGCAGCTACGGACAGGTAGTCGAGCAGTACTTC.

The chain links TRBV21-1 to TRBJ2-7; whether TRBD2, the table's D call, matches the DNA was not checked. TRBV21-1 is a pseudogene segment. The CDR3 sequence is 16 residues long. This CDR3 reads CASSKARRDFSYEQYF. CDR3 nucleotides: TGTGCCAGCAGCAAAGCCCGGCGGGACTTCTCCTACGAGCAGTACTTC.

This clonotype was seen many times. V is TRBV29-1 and J is TRBJ2-7, with D perhaps matching TRBD2 (7 bases). Germline loops: CDR1 SQVTM, CDR2 ANQGSEA. The CDR3 loop spans 13 amino acids. V lost 4 bases to trimming and J lost 6 bases, with 16 bases between them. The CDR3 coding sequence is TGCAGCGTTGTGGGGGGGACAACCTCCGAGCAGTACTTC. Residues: CSVVGGTTSEQYF.

This clonotype came up a few times. The J gene is TRBJ1-1, the V gene TRBV7-9, with no clear D. V lost 1 base, J lost 11 bases, and 14 bases lay in between. This CDR3 has 13 residues. Germline V gene sequence: CDR1 SEHNR, CDR2 FQNEAQ (reference sequence). This chain's CDR3 is CASSLDHGDGAFF. Here the CDR3 DNA reads TGTGCCAGCAGCTTAGACCACGGCGACGGGGCTTTCTTT.

This clonotype was seen repeatedly, ten times or more. The chain has TRBV28 and TRBJ2-7, with 9 bases aligning to TRBD1. The length of the CDR3 is 15 residues. J was trimmed by 5 bases and V by 6 bases; bases with no gene match: 11. Germline CDR1 is MDHEN and CDR2 is SYDVKM. This chain's CDR3 is CASSHTSQGADEQYF. For the CDR3, the DNA is TGTGCCAGCAGCCATACCTCACAGGGGGCCGACGAGCAGTACTTC. Complete variable domain (other parts from reference TRBV28 and TRBJ2-7): DVKVTQSSRYLVKRTGEKVFLECVQDMDHENMFWYRQDPGLGLRLIYFSYDVKMKEKGDIPEGYSVSREKKERFSLILESASTNQTSMYLCASSHTSQGADEQYFGPGTRLTVT.

This clonotype was detected ten times or more. The chain carries TRBV6-2 or TRBV6-3 and TRBJ2-7; possibly TRBD1 or TRBD2 for D (6 bases each). From germline, CDR1 is MNHEY and CDR2 SVGEGT. The CDR3 runs 14 residues. Trimming stripped 0 bases from V and 5 bases from J, with 11 bases between. The CDR3 region has the DNA TGTGCCAGCAGTTACTCCAGGGGAGGTGACGAGCAGTACTTC. It yields the protein CASSYSRGGDEQYF.

This clonotype occurred many times. This chain connects TRBV18 to TRBJ2-1; D not resolved. The CDR3 is 16 amino acids. Germline V gives CDR1 KGHSH, CDR2 LQKENI. The V end lost 2 bases, the J end lost 2 bases, and 13 bases lay between the germline ends. The CDR3 protein is CASSPSTPAPYNEQFF. The CDR3 DNA follows: TGTGCCAGCTCACCATCAACCCCGGCCCCCTACAATGAGCAGTTCTTC.

Ten or more counts support this clonotype. This sequence joins TRBV5-6 and TRBJ1-1; the D gene is possibly TRBD1 (6 bases). Germline CDR1 reads SGHDT; CDR2 reads YYEEEE. The CDR3 is 12 amino acids. The V gene lost 4 bases and the J gene lost 6 bases, with 10 bases spanning the gap. CDR3 coding DNA: TGTGCCAGCAGCCATGGGGGCCCTGAAGCTTTCTTT. As protein: CASSHGGPEAFF.

This clonotype has a count of ten or more. The chain has TRBV4-1 and TRBJ2-3, with D perhaps being TRBD1 or TRBD2 (6 bases each). CDR3 size: 16 residues. CDR1 and CDR2 (germline): MGHRA, YSYEKL. Trimming shortened V by 0 bases and J by 3 bases, and 13 bases separated the two germline ends. The CDR3 nucleotides read TGCGCCAGCAGCCAAGATTGGTCGGGGGCGACAGATACGCAGTATTTT. This sequence encodes CASSQDWSGATDTQYF.

This clonotype was observed a handful of times. V gene TRBV6-2 or TRBV6-3 combines with J gene TRBJ2-5, with D possibly matching TRBD1 (5 bases). CDR3 length: 17 residues. Trimming pared 0 bases from V and 2 bases from J, leaving 16 bases between. CDR1 is MNHEY and CDR2 is SVGEGT in the germline V gene. The CDR3 nucleotides are TGTGCCAGCAGTTACTCGATGCCCCCGGACATACAAGAGACCCAGTACTTC. This gives the protein CASSYSMPPDIQETQYF.